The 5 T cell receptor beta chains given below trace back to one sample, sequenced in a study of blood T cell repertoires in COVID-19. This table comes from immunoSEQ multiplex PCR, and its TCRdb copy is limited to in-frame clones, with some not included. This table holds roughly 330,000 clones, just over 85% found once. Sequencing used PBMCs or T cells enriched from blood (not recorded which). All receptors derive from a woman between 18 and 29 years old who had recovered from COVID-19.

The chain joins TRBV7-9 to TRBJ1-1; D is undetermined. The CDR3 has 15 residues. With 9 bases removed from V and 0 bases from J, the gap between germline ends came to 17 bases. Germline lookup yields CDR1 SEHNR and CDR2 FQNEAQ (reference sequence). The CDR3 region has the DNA TGTGCCAGTCGTCTCGCGGAGATTTTGAACACTGAAGCTTTCTTT. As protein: CASRLAEILNTEAFF.

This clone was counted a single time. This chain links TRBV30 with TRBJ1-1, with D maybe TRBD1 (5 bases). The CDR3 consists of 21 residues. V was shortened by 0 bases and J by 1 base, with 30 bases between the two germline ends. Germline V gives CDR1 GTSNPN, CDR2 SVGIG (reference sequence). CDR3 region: CAWSVLLGGRVGVDTNTEAFF. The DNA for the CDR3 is TGTGCCTGGAGTGTGCTTCTGGGAGGTCGTGTGGGGGTAGATACGAACACTGAAGCTTTCTTT.

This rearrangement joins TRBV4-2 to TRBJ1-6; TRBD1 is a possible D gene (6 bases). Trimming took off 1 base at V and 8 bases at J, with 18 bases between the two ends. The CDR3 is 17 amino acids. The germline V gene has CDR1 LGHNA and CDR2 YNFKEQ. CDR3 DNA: TGTGCCAGCAGCCAAGTTGAGGGACATGCGGGAGATTCACCCCTCCACTTT. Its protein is CASSQVEGHAGDSPLHF.

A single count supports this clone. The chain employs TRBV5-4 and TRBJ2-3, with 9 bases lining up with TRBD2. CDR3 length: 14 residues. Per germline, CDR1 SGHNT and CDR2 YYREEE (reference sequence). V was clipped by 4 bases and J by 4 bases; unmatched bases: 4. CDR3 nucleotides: TGTGCCAGCAGCAAGCGGGAGGCGGCAGATACGCAGTATTTT. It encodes CASSKREAADTQYF.

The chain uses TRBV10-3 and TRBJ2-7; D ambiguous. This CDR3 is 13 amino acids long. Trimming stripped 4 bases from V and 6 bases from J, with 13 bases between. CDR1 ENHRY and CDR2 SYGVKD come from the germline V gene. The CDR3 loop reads CAISGQGVGEQYF. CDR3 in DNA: TGTGCCATCAGTGGTCAAGGAGTAGGCGAGCAGTACTTC.